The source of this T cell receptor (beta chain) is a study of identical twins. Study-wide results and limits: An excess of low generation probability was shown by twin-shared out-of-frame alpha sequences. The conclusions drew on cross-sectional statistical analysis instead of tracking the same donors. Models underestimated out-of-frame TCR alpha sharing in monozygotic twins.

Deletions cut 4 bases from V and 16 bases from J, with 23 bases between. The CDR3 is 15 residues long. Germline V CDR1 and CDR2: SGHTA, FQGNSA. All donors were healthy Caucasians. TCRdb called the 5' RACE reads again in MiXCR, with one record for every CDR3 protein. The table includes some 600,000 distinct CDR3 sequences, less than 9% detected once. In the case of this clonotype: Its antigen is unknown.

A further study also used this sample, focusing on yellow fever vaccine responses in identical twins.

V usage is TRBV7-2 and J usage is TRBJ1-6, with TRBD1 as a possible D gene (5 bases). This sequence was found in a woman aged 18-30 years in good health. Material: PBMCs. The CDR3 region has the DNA TGTGCCAGCAGCTCAGGGCTAAGGGCCGCCGCGGGTCTCCACTTT. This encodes CASSSGLRAAAGLHF.